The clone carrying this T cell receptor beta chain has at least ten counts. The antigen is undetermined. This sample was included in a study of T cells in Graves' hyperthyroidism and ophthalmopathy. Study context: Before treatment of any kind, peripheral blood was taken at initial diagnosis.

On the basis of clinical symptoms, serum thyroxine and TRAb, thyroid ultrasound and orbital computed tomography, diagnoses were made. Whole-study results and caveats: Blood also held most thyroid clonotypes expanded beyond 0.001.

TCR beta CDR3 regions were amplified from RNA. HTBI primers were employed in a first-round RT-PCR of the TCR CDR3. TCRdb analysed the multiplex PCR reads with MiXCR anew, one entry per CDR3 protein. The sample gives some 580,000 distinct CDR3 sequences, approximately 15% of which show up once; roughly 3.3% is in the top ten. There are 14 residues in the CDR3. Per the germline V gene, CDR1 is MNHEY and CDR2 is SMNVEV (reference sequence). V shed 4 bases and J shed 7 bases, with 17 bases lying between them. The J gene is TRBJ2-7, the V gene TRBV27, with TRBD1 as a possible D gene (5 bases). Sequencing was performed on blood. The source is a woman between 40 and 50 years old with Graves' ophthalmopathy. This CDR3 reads CASSYQGFTEEQYF. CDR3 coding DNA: TGTGCCAGCAGTTACCAGGGATTTACCGAAGAGCAGTACTTC.